What follows describes a single TCR beta chain. Its binding antigen is unknown. Base qualities were left out, and no much larger clone turns up one base away. The data were taken from a study of blood T cells in healthy people across ages (dated by TCRdb to about 2015). For context, the study as a whole: In model experiments, roughly one uniquely barcoded TCR beta cDNA molecule per two T cells was captured by template switching. Age-related changes in TCR beta repertoire diversity were measured in the study by deep sequencing normalized with unique cDNA molecular identifiers. The donors were divided into four age groups: young (average around 17 years), middle-aged (approximately 41), aged (around 67) and long-lived (roughly 86). To avoid experimental bias, donors of different ages were spread randomly across the sequencing lanes. Two additional independent replicas of 1 million unique cDNA reads from the same blood draw were analyzed for two donors (one aged 18 to 29 and one aged 80 or older). The research as a whole found: Since profiling was done on bulk unsorted PBMCs, naive and antigen-experienced compartments could not be conclusively compared. There was a strong correlation between observed TCR beta diversity and the percentage of naive T cells measured by flow cytometry. Observed TCR beta diversity per million T cells fell roughly linearly with age, and a significant reduction was already apparent by age roughly 40. Compared with the aged group, more naive CD4+ T cells, fewer expanded clones and increased TCR diversity were shown by the long-lived group, suggesting age selection. Estimates of total diversity based on one million sequenced T cells were regarded as lower bounds and as underestimates. The CMV infection status of donors was not known, potentially confounding age-related changes in expanded clonotypes.

Libraries were built with 5' RACE. The sample was run on an Illumina HiSeq 2500. The second PCR ran for about 7 to 11 cycles and used a J-beta primer mix along with a sample-barcoded 5' primer. Each TCR beta cDNA molecule received a unique molecular identifier from a template-switch 5' adaptor carrying 12 random nucleotides. Each sample yielded at least 2.5 million CDR3-containing paired-end reads. All of the RNA was converted into first-strand cDNA using the Mint cDNA synthesis kit, with a TRBC-specific oligonucleotide serving as the primer. Following uracil-DNA glycosylase treatment, all cDNA underwent a first 18-cycle PCR with the universal primers M1SS and BC2_uni_R. On the study's bioinformatics: For normalization, 1 million high-quality reads were randomly selected from each sample, with every read carrying a distinct molecular identifier. Instead of being binned into consensus sequences, reads that shared molecular identifiers were thrown out. CDR3 identification, clonotype clustering and error correction used MiTCR with a Q25 quality threshold and the strictest error-elimination algorithm. A nonparametric unseen species model with Euler transformation was used to estimate a lower bound on total TCR beta diversity. TCRdb itself trimmed the public reads at Q25 with fastp, ran MiXCR and retained productive beta chains. Each record represents a unique CDR3 protein, reported with the most common genes and DNA among its rows. The V and J calls were not made by the authors but by TCRdb's processing. Here the sample has around 750,000 distinct CDR3 sequences; about 55% occur a single time. The top ten clonotypes cover around 41% of the sample.

The roughly 39 donors, aged about 6 to 95 years, were systemically healthy Caucasian individuals from Russia. Approximately 10 milliliters of peripheral blood were collected from each donor into EDTA-treated Vacutainer tubes. Ficoll-Paque density-gradient centrifugation was used to isolate PBMCs, with at least 6.5 million obtained per sample. Total RNA, at least 5 micrograms per sample, was extracted from PBMCs with Trizol reagent. The percentages of naive CD45RAhigh/CD27high T cells were determined by flow cytometry on a PBMC aliquot from every donor. CDR1 LGHDT and CDR2 YNNKEL were looked up in the germline V gene (reference sequence). The CDR3 spans 16 residues, from the cysteine through the phenylalanine. Only the CDR3 portion is preserved as DNA: 48 bases, with reading frame beginning at the first base. Unmatched junction bases come to 8, with V trimmed by 1 base and J by 7 bases.

What was sequenced was blood. The chain is encoded by TRBV3-1 joined to TRBJ2-1; 9 central nucleotides agree with TRBD2. This TCR was recovered from a man aged 80 or over in good health. The CDR3: CASSQGGTSLGNEQFF. The sequence in DNA is TGTGCCAGCAGCCAAGGGGGGACTAGCTTGGGAAATGAGCAGTTCTTC.